The rows below give T cell receptor beta chains drawn from one sample of a study of cytomegalovirus exposure and HLA in healthy donors. Some clones are missing from TCRdb's copy, which holds only in-frame ones; the method was immunoSEQ multiplex PCR. The sample's table shows some 120,000 clones. The sequencing sample was made of PBMCs. The receptor set was obtained from a young man in good health and CMV-seronegative. Each CDR3 is given without its conserved first and last residue. The D gene is left open where the match is weak.

TRBV19,TRBJ2-7,.,ASSTKTGTSYEQY
TRBV7-9,TRBJ2-7,.,ASSPEGSYEQY
TRBV9,TRBJ2-3,TRBD2,ASSAGTNIAQY
TRBV4-1,TRBJ1-5,TRBD1,ASSQVGQGQNQPQH
TRBV2,TRBJ2-7,.,ASSAETGEGYEQY
TRBV9,TRBJ1-4,.,ASSPRGVRGEKLF
TRBV18,TRBJ2-3,.,ASSERADTQY
TRBV19,TRBJ2-5,.,ASSKGAGDLLETQY
TRBV2,TRBJ2-6,.,ASGGQTSSGANVLT
TRBV11-2,TRBJ1-2,TRBD1,ASSLGETTGSRYGYT
TRBV4-1,TRBJ2-5,.,ASSQEFGWEQY
TRBV15,TRBJ2-1,TRBD1,ATSSYPGTGDEQF
TRBV7-6,TRBJ2-3,.,ASSLEAGTDTQY
TRBV5-5,TRBJ1-3,.,ASSLVGTAGSGNTIY
TRBV11-2,TRBJ1-1,.,ASSLAGQNTEAF
TRBV9,TRBJ1-2,TRBD1,ASSVTGTAYGYT
TRBV19,TRBJ2-5,.,ASSTSGEVVRTQY
TRBV7-8,TRBJ2-7,TRBD2,ASSPIAGGPREQY
TRBV7-8,TRBJ1-6,.,ASSLSRESPLH
TRBV14,TRBJ1-5,TRBD1,ASSQTGGGQPQH
TRBV5-1,TRBJ2-1,.,ASSLEPYNEQF
TRBV12-5,TRBJ1-3,.,ASGLTETSGNTIY
TRBV28,TRBJ1-1,.,ASKSPGGLTEAF
TRBV18,TRBJ1-2,TRBD1,ASSFDRGLDGYT
TRBV5-1,TRBJ2-1,.,ASSLDSYNEQF
TRBV7-8,TRBJ2-7,.,ASSLGQGNTYEQY
TRBV2,TRBJ1-5,.,ASSWGVRNQPQH
TRBV6-1,TRBJ2-5,.,ASSRQRNQETQY
TRBV30,TRBJ1-2,.,AWSLRGNYGYT
TRBV4-2,TRBJ1-6,.,ASSQDGGSPLH
TRBV6-5,TRBJ1-1,.,ASSYGVGVNTEAF
TRBV7-9,TRBJ2-7,.,ASSLRGIDSYEQY
TRBV5-1,TRBJ2-1,.,ASSSGPGNEQF
TRBV5-1,TRBJ1-2,.,ASSFRRMDGYT
TRBV6-5,TRBJ1-4,.,ASSYGGKGEKLF
TRBV6-5,TRBJ1-6,.,ASSLRGSPLH
TRBV27,TRBJ2-1,TRBD2,ASSSGTSGRSASYNEQF
TRBV7-2,TRBJ2-7,TRBD1,ASSLAGQGAGEQY
TRBV18,TRBJ2-2,.,ASSPREGSGELF
TRBV2,TRBJ2-2,TRBD2,ASRQRDANTGELF
TRBV7-2,TRBJ1-1,.,ASRRTGGDTEAF
TRBV28,TRBJ1-3,.,ASSGAFSGNTIY
TRBV5-6,TRBJ2-5,TRBD1,ASTYLGQRQETQY
TRBV30,TRBJ2-7,.,AWSVEGGAAGEQY
TRBV6-5,TRBJ1-2,.,ASSSTSPRGGYT
TRBV6-1,TRBJ1-1,TRBD1,ASSSRQGMNTEAF
TRBV28,TRBJ1-1,TRBD1,ASGEGARTEAF
TRBV5-1,TRBJ2-1,.,ASSLQSEQF
TRBV4-1,TRBJ1-1,.,ASSPLSGTDTEAF
TRBV18,TRBJ2-1,.,ASSVLTESNEQF
TRBV10-1,TRBJ1-5,.,ASSDWSYPQH
TRBV7-9,TRBJ1-2,.,ASSLLEVNYGYT
TRBV28,TRBJ1-1,.,ASKSERITEAF
TRBV27,TRBJ2-1,.,ASSLLTTGHYNEQF
TRBV4-1,TRBJ1-4,.,ASSQDSRVEKLF
TRBV7-9,TRBJ2-1,TRBD2,ASSFDSGGHEQF
TRBV29-1,TRBJ2-3,.,SVDEEEWITDTQY
TRBV7-9,TRBJ2-1,TRBD2,ASSLPSGDYNEQF
TRBV2,TRBJ1-5,.,ASSERGREFNQPQH
TRBV7-9,TRBJ2-7,TRBD2,ASSFPISGADEQY